This is a list of T cell receptor beta chains from one sample in a study of graft-versus-host responses after intestinal transplantation. Profiling relied on immunoSEQ multiplex PCR, and the TCRdb table lists in-frame clones only, not all of them. The sample carries about 22,000 clones, roughly four fifths recorded once. The material sequenced was ileum tissue, taken 12 days after intestinal transplant. These receptors all come from a human patient who received an intestinal transplant, so some T cells may come from the graft donor. Each CDR3 is given with its conserved first and last residue. Each record gives: clone size, J gene, D gene, V gene, CDR3 DNA, CDR3 protein. A D gene is named only where the DNA matches it firmly. A row's size may be missing; if present it is once, few, many or a size class.

.	TRBJ1-1	.	TRBV7-9	TGTGCCAGCAGCTTAGCGGCGGGCGGTTTCACTGAAGCTTTCTTT	CASSLAAGGFTEAFF
.	TRBJ2-5	.	TRBV11-1	TGTGCCAGCAGCCAAGAGAGGGCGGCCCAAGAGACCCAGTACTTC	CASSQERAAQETQYF
few	TRBJ2-1	TRBD1	TRBV19	TGTGCCAGTAGTATACAGGGGGCCTACAATGAGCAGTTCTTC	CASSIQGAYNEQFF
.	TRBJ2-2	.	TRBV14	TGTGCCAGCAGCCCTACGAACACCGGGGAGCTGTTTTTT	CASSPTNTGELFF
few	TRBJ1-4	.	TRBV5-1	TGCGCCAGCAGCTTGAGGGGACAAAATGAAAAACTGTTTTTT	CASSLRGQNEKLFF
.	TRBJ2-1	TRBD2	TRBV10-3	TGTGCCATCAGGATCAGGATGGATAGCGGGAGAGATGAGCAGTTCTTC	CAIRIRMDSGRDEQFF
.	TRBJ2-5	TRBD1	TRBV9	TGTGCCAGCAGCGTTGACAGGGAGGAGACCCAGTACTTC	CASSVDREETQYF
.	TRBJ1-2	.	TRBV5-6	TGTGCCAGCAGCTTAGTGACAGGACCGCTCTATGGCTACACCTTC	CASSLVTGPLYGYTF
once	TRBJ1-1	.	TRBV11-2	TGTGCCAGCAGCTTATTAAACACTGAAGCTTTCTTT	CASSLLNTEAFF
.	TRBJ2-5	.	TRBV7-2	TGTGCCAGCAGCTTAGTAGCGGAAAGGGTGGAGACCCAGTACTTC	CASSLVAERVETQYF
.	TRBJ1-2	.	TRBV4-1	TGCGCCAGCAGCCCACCGAGCGGGGGCGGCTATGGCTACACCTTC	CASSPPSGGGYGYTF
.	TRBJ1-5	.	TRBV4-2	TGTGCCAGCAGCCAAGTTTGGGCAGGACCGGGACTACCAATACAGCCCCAGCATTTT	CASSQVWAGPGLPIQPQHF
.	TRBJ2-3	TRBD2	TRBV6-4	TGTGCCAGCAGTGAGACTAGCGGGAAAGGGGACGATACGCAGTATTTT	CASSETSGKGDDTQYF
.	TRBJ2-3	.	TRBV28	TGTGCCAGCAGTGTTACAGGAGACACAGATACGCAGTATTTT	CASSVTGDTDTQYF
.	TRBJ2-1	TRBD1	TRBV5-4	TGTGCCAGCCGGACGGACAGGGCCTACAATGAGCAGTTCTTC	CASRTDRAYNEQFF
.	TRBJ2-1	TRBD1	TRBV5-1	TGCGCCAGCAGCTTGACCGGGACAGACAATGAGCAGTTCTTC	CASSLTGTDNEQFF
.	TRBJ2-1	.	TRBV5-1	TGCGCCAGCCGATGGCTGGGCGCGTACAATGAGCAGTTCTTC	CASRWLGAYNEQFF
once	TRBJ1-1	.	TRBV5-6	TGTGCCAGCAGCTTGGATTGGGGGCGTGGTACTGAAGCTTTCTTT	CASSLDWGRGTEAFF
.	TRBJ2-5	TRBD1	TRBV9	TGTGCCAGCAGCCCCGGGACAGGGGCTCAAGAGACCCAGTACTTC	CASSPGTGAQETQYF
.	TRBJ1-2	.	TRBV7-8	TGTGCCAGCAGCGTGGGGGGGGCTTCGAATGGCTACACCTTC	CASSVGGASNGYTF
.	TRBJ2-2	.	TRBV4-1	TGCGCCAGCAGCCAATGGAGAAGCCCCCTCACCGGGGAGCTGTTTTTT	CASSQWRSPLTGELFF
.	TRBJ1-5	.	TRBV27	TGTGCCAGCGCCTCGGGGTTTCAGCCCCAGCATTTT	CASASGFQPQHF
.	TRBJ2-7	TRBD1	TRBV7-2	TGTGCCAGCAGCCGGGGGACAGGGACCTCCTACGAGCAGTACTTC	CASSRGTGTSYEQYF
once	TRBJ1-1	TRBD1	TRBV18	TGTGCCAGCTCACCTACAGGGGGCGGCACTGAAGCTTTCTTT	CASSPTGGGTEAFF
.	TRBJ1-1	TRBD1	TRBV7-9	TGTGCCAGCATCGACAGGGTCGTAGATACTGAAGCTTTCTTT	CASIDRVVDTEAFF
.	TRBJ2-7	TRBD1	TRBV6-1	TGTGCCAGCAGCGCCGTTGGGACAGTCATGTACGAGCAGTACTTC	CASSAVGTVMYEQYF
.	TRBJ1-2	.	TRBV4-3	TGCGCCAGCAGCCAGACAGAGGACTATGGCTACACCTTC	CASSQTEDYGYTF
.	TRBJ2-2	.	TRBV28	TGTGCCAGCAGTTCGGGGGGCCAGAACACCGGGGAGCTGTTTTTT	CASSSGGQNTGELFF
.	TRBJ2-3	TRBD1	TRBV7-8	TGTGCCAGCAGCTGGGGGACAGGTAGCACAGATACGCAGTATTTT	CASSWGTGSTDTQYF
few	TRBJ1-1	TRBD1	TRBV6-6	TGTGCCAGCAGTGGGGACAGGGTGAGGACTGAAGCTTTCTTT	CASSGDRVRTEAFF
.	TRBJ2-3	.	TRBV7-9	TGTGCCAGCAGCCTCTCCCATACGCAGTATTTT	CASSLSHTQYF
once	TRBJ2-7	TRBD1	TRBV5-1	TGCGCCAGCAGCTGGGACAGGGACCACGAGCAGTACTTC	CASSWDRDHEQYF
.	TRBJ1-1	.	TRBV6-1	TGTGCCAGCATCCGGGACCGCGTAGGGGGCACTGAAGCTTTCTTT	CASIRDRVGGTEAFF
.	TRBJ2-2	TRBD2	TRBV28	TGTGCCACCGTAGCGGGGGGGTCGAACACCGGGGAGCTGTTTTTT	CATVAGGSNTGELFF
once	TRBJ1-3	.	TRBV9	TGTGCCAGCAGCGTAGGCGGATCCTCTGGAAACACCATATATTTT	CASSVGGSSGNTIYF
.	TRBJ1-1	.	TRBV6-6	TGTGCCAGCAGCCCACAGGGTTGGAACACTGAAGCTTTCTTT	CASSPQGWNTEAFF
.	TRBJ2-2	TRBD2	TRBV7-8	TGTGCCAGCAGCTACCGACTAGCGGGGGGGCCCTTGAGCACCGGGGAGCTGTTTTTT	CASSYRLAGGPLSTGELFF
once	TRBJ2-5	.	TRBV7-8	TGTGCCAGCAGCGGCCCTAGGCGCCTCGTTCAAGAGACCCAGTACTTC	CASSGPRRLVQETQYF
.	TRBJ1-1	TRBD1	TRBV7-9	TGTGCCAGCAGAGGGGGACAGTGGAACACTGAAGCTTTCTTT	CASRGGQWNTEAFF
.	TRBJ2-2	.	TRBV29-1	TGCAGCGTTGGAGGCGGGGTGGGGCTGTTTTTT	CSVGGGVGLFF
.	TRBJ2-3	TRBD2	TRBV7-3	TGTGCCAGCAGCTTAAGGAGCGGGGGCACAGATACGCAGTATTTT	CASSLRSGGTDTQYF
.	TRBJ2-2	TRBD2	TRBV9	TGTGCCAGCAGCCCCCGACTAGCGGGAGGGCCGAGAACCGGGGAGCTGTTTTTT	CASSPRLAGGPRTGELFF
few	TRBJ1-3	.	TRBV7-3	TGTGCCAGCAGCTTAACAGGGGCCGGAAACACCATATATTTT	CASSLTGAGNTIYF
medium-sized	TRBJ2-5	TRBD2	TRBV9	TGTGCCAGCAGCGTGGGGACTAGCATACAAGAGACCCAGTACTTC	CASSVGTSIQETQYF
.	TRBJ1-2	.	TRBV2	TGTGCCAGCAGTCTTGGGAGTAACTATGGCTACACCTTC	CASSLGSNYGYTF
.	TRBJ2-7	.	TRBV6-5	TGTGCCAGCAGTTACAGGGAGCCAGGCGAGCAGTACTTC	CASSYREPGEQYF
few	TRBJ2-3	TRBD2	TRBV4-2	TGTGCCAGCAGCCAAGTCTTTCGGGCTAGCGGAACCACAGATACGCAGTATTTT	CASSQVFRASGTTDTQYF
.	TRBJ1-2	TRBD1	TRBV4-1	TGTGCCAGCTCGACCGGGACAGGGAATAACTATGGCTACACCTTC	CASSTGTGNNYGYTF
.	TRBJ2-7	.	TRBV11-2	TGTGCCAGCAGCTGGTTAACAGGAGAGGTGCAGTACTTC	CASSWLTGEVQYF
.	TRBJ1-1	.	TRBV5-1	TGCGCCAGCAGCTTGGTCCCCCAGGGAAGGGTGAACACTGAAGCTTTCTTT	CASSLVPQGRVNTEAFF
few	TRBJ1-1	.	TRBV20-1	TGCAGTGCTAGTCGGAGGACTGAAGCTTTCTTT	CSASRRTEAFF
.	TRBJ1-2	.	TRBV7-9	TGTGCCAGCAGCTTCGTCGCAAGCCGCTACTATGGCTACACCTTC	CASSFVASRYYGYTF
.	TRBJ1-1	TRBD1	TRBV11-3	TGTGCCAGCAGCTTAGGGACAGGGGTATCGGGCGGAGCTTTCTTT	CASSLGTGVSGGAFF
.	TRBJ1-1	TRBD1	TRBV10-3	TGTGCCATCAGTGTACTCGGGACAGGGTTGGGGCAAGTTGGCACTGAAGCTTTCTTT	CAISVLGTGLGQVGTEAFF